This TCR beta chain was retrieved from a study of T cell responses to AZD1222 COVID-19 vaccine. Trimming stripped 5 bases from V and 5 bases from J, with 16 bases between. The length of the CDR3 is 15 residues. Germline CDR1 is MNHEY and CDR2 is SMNVEV (reference sequence). The repertoire was sequenced with immunoSEQ multiplex PCR; TCRdb's copy has only in-frame clones and lacks some. The sample contains about 140,000 clones, 92% of which appear only once. This chain links TRBV27 with TRBJ2-1, with D possibly TRBD2 on 6 matching bases. This receptor was identified in an adult in good health. The specimen was peripheral blood, collected on day 0 of AZD1222 vaccination. The CDR3: CASSQRLVSHNEQFF. Written as DNA, the CDR3 is TGTGCCAGCAGTCAACGACTAGTATCCCACAATGAGCAGTTCTTC.